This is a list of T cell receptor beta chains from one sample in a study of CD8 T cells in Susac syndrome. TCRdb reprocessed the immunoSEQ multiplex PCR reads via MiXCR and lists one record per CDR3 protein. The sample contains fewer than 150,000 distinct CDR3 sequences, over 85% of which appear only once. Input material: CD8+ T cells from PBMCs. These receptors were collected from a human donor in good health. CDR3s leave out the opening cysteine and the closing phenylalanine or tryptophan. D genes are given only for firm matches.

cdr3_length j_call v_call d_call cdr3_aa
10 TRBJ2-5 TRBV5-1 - ASSLGQETQY
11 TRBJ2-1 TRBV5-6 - ASSLYAGNEQF
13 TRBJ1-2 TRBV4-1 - ASSQTGSDNYGYT
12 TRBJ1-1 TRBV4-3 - ASSQGPHASEAF
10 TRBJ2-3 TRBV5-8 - ASSPRGDTQY
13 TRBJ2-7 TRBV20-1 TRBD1 SARDLQGAHYEQY
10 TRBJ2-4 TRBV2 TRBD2 ASRGGSNIQY
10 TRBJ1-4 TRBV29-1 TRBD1 SVAQTGGDLF
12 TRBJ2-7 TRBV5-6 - ASTTWSSDYEQY
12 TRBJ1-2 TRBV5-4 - ASSLLGSPGDDT
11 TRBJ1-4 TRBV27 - ASRGANNEKLF
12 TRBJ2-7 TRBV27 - ASSPSGTGYEQY
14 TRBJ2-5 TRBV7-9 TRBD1 ASSPLDRGLRETQY
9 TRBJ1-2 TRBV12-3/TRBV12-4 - ASSSGLPFT
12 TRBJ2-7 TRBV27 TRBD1 ASSFGTGGYEQY
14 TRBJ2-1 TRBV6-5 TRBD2 ASSYGWSLAGAEQF
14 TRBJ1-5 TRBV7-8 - ASSLIPGGSDQPQH
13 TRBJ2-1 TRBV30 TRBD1 AWTNWGQGYNEQF
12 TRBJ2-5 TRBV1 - TSSPRPGKETQY
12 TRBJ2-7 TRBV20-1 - SARYKSGGYEQY
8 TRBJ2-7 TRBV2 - ASRAYEQY
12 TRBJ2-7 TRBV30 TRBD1 AWSGTGGFDEQY
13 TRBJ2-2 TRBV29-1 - SVDSGSENTGELF
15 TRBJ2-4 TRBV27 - ASSLSGEVLAKNIQY
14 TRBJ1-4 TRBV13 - ASSHHPGSTNEKLF
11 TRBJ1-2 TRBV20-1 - SAHGMKNYGYT
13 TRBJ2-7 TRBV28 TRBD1 ASSLKGTETYEQY
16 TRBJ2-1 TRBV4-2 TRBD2 ASSQESSLAGGYNEQF
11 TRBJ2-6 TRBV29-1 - SVLDSGANVLT
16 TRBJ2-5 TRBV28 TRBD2 ASRIQPLAGYLQETQY
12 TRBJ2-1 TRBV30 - AWSEGSGGNEQF
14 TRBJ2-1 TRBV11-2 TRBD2 ASSLIGTSGNNEQF
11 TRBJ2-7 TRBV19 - ASSPSPDYEQY
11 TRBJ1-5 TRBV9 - ASSVDGVQPQH
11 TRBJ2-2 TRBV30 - AWISENTGELF
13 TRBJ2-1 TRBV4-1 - ASTPSGLYYNEQF
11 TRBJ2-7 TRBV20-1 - SASGTPSSEQY
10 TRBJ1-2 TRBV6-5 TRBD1 ASRRTGDGYT
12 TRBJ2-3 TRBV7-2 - ASRIGGGTDTQY
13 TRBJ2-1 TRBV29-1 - SVEEGLPKYNEQF
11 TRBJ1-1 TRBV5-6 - ASSFGRQAEAF
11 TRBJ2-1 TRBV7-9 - ASSNPGNNEQF
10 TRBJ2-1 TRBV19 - ASSIVLGEQF
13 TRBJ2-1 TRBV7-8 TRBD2 ASSRGTSGNHEQF
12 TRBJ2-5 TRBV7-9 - ASSPPRGDETQY
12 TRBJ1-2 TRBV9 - ASSHGGGNYGYT